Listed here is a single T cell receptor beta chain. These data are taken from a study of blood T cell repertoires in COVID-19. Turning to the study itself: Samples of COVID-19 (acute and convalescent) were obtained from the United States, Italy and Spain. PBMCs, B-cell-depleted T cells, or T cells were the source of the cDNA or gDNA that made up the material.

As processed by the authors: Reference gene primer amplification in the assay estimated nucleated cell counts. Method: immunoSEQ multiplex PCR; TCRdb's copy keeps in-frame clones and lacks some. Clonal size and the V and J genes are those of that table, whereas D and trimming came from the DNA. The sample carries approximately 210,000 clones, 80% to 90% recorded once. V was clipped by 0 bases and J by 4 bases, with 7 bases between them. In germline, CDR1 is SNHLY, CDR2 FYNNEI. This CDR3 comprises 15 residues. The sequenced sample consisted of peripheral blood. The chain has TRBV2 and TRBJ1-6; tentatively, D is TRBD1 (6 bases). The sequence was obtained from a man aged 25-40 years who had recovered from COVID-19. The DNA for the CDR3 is TGTGCCAGCAGTGAAGCTACAGGGTATAATTCACCCCTCCACTTT. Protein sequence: CASSEATGYNSPLHF.